Below, one TCR beta chain is given with its context. Its antigen remains unidentified. One entry per CDR3 protein, called by TCRdb with MiXCR from the 5' RACE reads. The table shows over 250,000 distinct CDR3 sequences, with about 4% occurring only once. Unmatched junction bases numbered 7, after V lost 4 bases and J lost 2 bases. There are 16 residues in the CDR3. The germline gives CDR1 SGHDT, CDR2 YYEEEE. The data were obtained in a study of T cells after yellow fever vaccination. Study observations and caveats: Subsequent to the booster, the majority of primary-vaccination clones reappeared (96% CD4, roughly 90% CD8). Abundant clonotypes from the bulk population could have been carried over as contaminants into FACS-sorted repertoires. Only a minor proportion of clonotypes was detected across both CD4 and CD8 compartments.

This clonotype was sampled from a man between 18 and 29 years old who received the YFV17D yellow fever vaccine. The rearrangement joins TRBV5-6 to TRBJ2-5; 11 bases are a match to TRBD2. Sequencing used PBMCs, obtained 5 days after the yellow fever booster vaccination. CDR3 nucleotides: TGTGCCAGCAGCCCTACACTAGCGGGGGCTCAAGAGACCCAGTACTTC. Its protein is CASSPTLAGAQETQYF.